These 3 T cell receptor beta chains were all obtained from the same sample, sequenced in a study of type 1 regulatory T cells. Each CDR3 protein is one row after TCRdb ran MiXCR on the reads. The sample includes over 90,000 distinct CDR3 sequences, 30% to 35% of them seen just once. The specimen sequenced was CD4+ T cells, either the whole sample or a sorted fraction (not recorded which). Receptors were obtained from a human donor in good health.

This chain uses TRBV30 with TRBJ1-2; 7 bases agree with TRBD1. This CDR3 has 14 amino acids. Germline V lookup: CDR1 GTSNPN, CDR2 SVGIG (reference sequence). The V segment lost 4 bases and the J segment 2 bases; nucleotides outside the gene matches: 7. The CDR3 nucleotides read TGTGCCTGGACCCTGGAACAGGGGAACTATGGCTACACCTTC. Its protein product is CAWTLEQGNYGYTF. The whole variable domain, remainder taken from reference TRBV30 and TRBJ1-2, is SQTIHQWPATLVQPVGSPLSLECTVEGTSNPNLYWYRQAAGRGLQLLFYSVGIGQISSEVPQNLSASRPQDRQFILSSKKLLLSDSGFYLCAWTLEQGNYGYTFGSGTRLTVV.

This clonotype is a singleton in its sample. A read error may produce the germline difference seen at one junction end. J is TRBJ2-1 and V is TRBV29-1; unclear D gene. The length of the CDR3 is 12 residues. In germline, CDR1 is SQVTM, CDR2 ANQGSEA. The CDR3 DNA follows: TGCAGCGCGCGGTCTTCCTACGATGAGCAGTTCTTC. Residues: CSARSSYDEQFF.

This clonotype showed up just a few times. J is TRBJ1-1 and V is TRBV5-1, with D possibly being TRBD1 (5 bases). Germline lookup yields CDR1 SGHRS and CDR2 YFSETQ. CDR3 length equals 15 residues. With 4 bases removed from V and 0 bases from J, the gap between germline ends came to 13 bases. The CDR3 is CASSGGGRLNTEAFF. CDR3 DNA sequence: TGCGCCAGCAGCGGGGGAGGCAGGTTGAACACTGAAGCTTTCTTT.